The clone carrying this T cell receptor (beta chain) has only one observation. This record comes from a study of blood T cell repertoires in COVID-19. Study-wide context: COVID-19 samples from acute and convalescent phases originated in the United States, Italy and Spain.

This CDR3 is built from 15 residues. Germline V CDR1 and CDR2: MNHEY, SMNVEV (reference sequence). Trimming shortened V by 0 bases and J by 5 bases, and 11 bases separated the two germline ends. Sequenced by immunoSEQ multiplex PCR; TCRdb stores in-frame clones only, minus some. Here the sample spans fewer than 200,000 clones, under 95% being singletons. Enrolment of Seattle patients took place during active infection, and they were followed longitudinally. The V gene is TRBV27, the J gene TRBJ1-5; no clear D gene. The sequenced sample consisted of peripheral blood. This receptor was identified in a man aged 18 to 35 with COVID-19, enrolled during active disease. The CDR3 is CASSLSGAPYQPQHF. The CDR3 nucleotides read TGTGCCAGCAGTTTATCGGGCGCTCCCTATCAGCCCCAGCATTTT.